These 20 T cell receptor beta chains originate from one sample sequenced in a study of T cell repertoires in cytomegalovirus infection. What these receptors recognize is not known. In TCRdb, the reads were re-called with MiXCR into one record per CDR3 protein. The table shows some 54,000 distinct CDR3 sequences, with around 20% occurring only once. Specimen: CD8+ T cells from cultured PBMCs, collected from culture after CMV antigen stimulation. The source of these receptors is a human donor in good health (CMV status not recorded). Some clones in this sample may be carry-over from other donors' samples.

The chain uses TRBV5-8 and TRBJ2-7, with D unresolved. V lost 1 base and J 2 bases, leaving 7 bases between the germline ends. This CDR3 contains 13 residues. CDR1 SGHTS and CDR2 YDEGEE come from the germline V gene. In nucleotides, the CDR3 is TGTGCCAGCAGCTTGTCAGGAACCTACGAGCAGTACTTC. Protein: CASSLSGTYEQYF.

J is TRBJ1-6 and V is TRBV20-1, with D possibly matching TRBD1 (5 bases). V was pared by 0 bases and J by 0 bases, with 12 bases between. The CDR3 has 17 residues. Germline-derived CDR1 and CDR2 are DFQATT and SNEGSKA (reference sequence). Here the CDR3 DNA reads TGCAGTGCTAGAGATCGCGACAGCAGCTCCTATAATTCACCCCTCCACTTT. It yields the protein CSARDRDSSSYNSPLHF.

The chain recombines TRBV7-8 with TRBJ1-1; D remains unclear. With 5 bases removed from V and 1 base from J, the gap between germline ends came to 14 bases. CDR3 length equals 15 residues. From germline, CDR1 is SGHVS and CDR2 FQNEAQ. CDR3 sequence: CASSRLADPNTEAFF. CDR3 in DNA: TGTGCCAGCAGCCGCTTGGCGGACCCGAACACTGAAGCTTTCTTT. The full variable domain, completed using reference TRBV7-8 and TRBJ1-1, is GAGVSQSPRYKVAKRGQDVALRCDPISGHVSLFWYQQALGQGPEFLTYFQNEAQLDKSGLPSDRFFAERPEGSVSTLKIQRTQQEDSAVYLCASSRLADPNTEAFFGQGTRLTVV.

This clonotype was counted only a few times. CDR3 sequence reads: CASSPGQGARETQYF. The CDR3 DNA follows: TGCGCCAGCAGCCCTGGACAGGGGGCGCGAGAGACCCAGTACTTC. J is TRBJ2-5 and V is TRBV4-3; 11 bases agree with TRBD1. The CDR3 runs to 15 residues. Germline CDR1 LGHNA, CDR2 YSLEER. V lost 4 bases and J lost 4; bases outside the gene matches: 5.

In this sample, this clonotype turned up a few times. The chain links TRBV7-3 to TRBJ1-1; 7 bases map to TRBD1. This CDR3 has 13 amino acids. Germline loops: CDR1 SGHTA, CDR2 FQGTGA. V was clipped by 4 bases and J by 6 bases; unmatched bases: 5. This CDR3 is CASSYQGGAEAFF. As DNA, the CDR3 is TGTGCCAGCAGCTACCAGGGGGGAGCTGAAGCTTTCTTT.

The chain has TRBV7-9 and TRBJ2-3; no clear D. The germline V gene encodes CDR1 SEHNR and CDR2 FQNEAQ (reference sequence). The CDR3 contains 15 residues. V lost 5 bases to trimming and J lost 0 bases, with 12 bases between them. The CDR3 nucleotides are TGTGCCAGCAGCCGCCCGGGCTCTAGCACAGATACGCAGTATTTT. Amino acid sequence: CASSRPGSSTDTQYF.

The chain is built from TRBV4-1 and TRBJ1-4; D remains unclear. V was pared by 3 bases and J by 8 bases, with 10 bases between. This CDR3 is 13 amino acids long. Germline V gene lookup returns CDR1 MGHRA and CDR2 YSYEKL. CDR3 region: CASSQGPKEKLFF. The CDR3 DNA follows: TGCGCCAGCAGCCAGGGCCCAAAGGAAAAACTGTTTTTT.

This clonotype has just a few counts. The chain couples TRBV6-5 to TRBJ2-7; weak D call: TRBD2 (5 bases). Trimming took off 6 bases at V and 6 bases at J, with 9 bases between the two ends. CDR1 is MNHEY and CDR2 is SVGAGI in the germline V gene. The CDR3 runs 11 residues. The CDR3 spells CASRDLTEQYF. The CDR3 nucleotides read TGTGCCAGCAGGGACTTAACCGAGCAGTACTTC.

The J gene is TRBJ1-1, the V gene TRBV10-3; tentatively, D is TRBD1 (6 bases). Per germline, CDR1 ENHRY and CDR2 SYGVKD. The V end lost 6 bases, the J end lost 0 bases, and 14 bases lay between the germline ends. There are 15 residues in the CDR3. As DNA, the CDR3 is TGTGCCATCAGCCCTACTGGGACACTGAACACTGAAGCTTTCTTT. It encodes CAISPTGTLNTEAFF.

In its sample, this clonotype was seen a few times. The V call is TRBV9, the J call TRBJ2-1, with D perhaps given as TRBD1 or TRBD2 (5 bases each). CDR1 and CDR2 (germline): SGDLS, YYNGEE. CDR3 length: 12 amino acids. With 3 bases removed from V and 6 bases from J, the gap between germline ends came to 7 bases. This CDR3 is CASSGGPNEQFF. CDR3 DNA sequence: TGTGCCAGCAGCGGGGGACCCAATGAGCAGTTCTTC.

The chain couples TRBV7-9 to TRBJ2-5; D ambiguous. Germline assignment: CDR1 SEHNR and CDR2 FQNEAQ (reference sequence). Trimming took off 5 bases at V and 4 bases at J, with 14 bases between the two ends. CDR3 length equals 14 residues. The DNA for the CDR3 is TGTGCCAGCAGCCCGCCGTGGAATCGAGAGACCCAGTACTTC. It codes for CASSPPWNRETQYF.

This clonotype was detected only a few times. The chain links TRBV20-1 to TRBJ2-5, with a weak D call TRBD2 (5 bases). The CDR3 covers 14 residues. V lost 1 base, J lost 4 bases, and 13 bases lay in between. CDR1 is DFQATT and CDR2 is SNEGSKA in the germline V gene (reference sequence). CDR3: CSARVGEGSETQYF. CDR3 nucleotide sequence: TGCAGTGCTAGAGTGGGTGAGGGATCAGAGACCCAGTACTTC.

In its sample, this clonotype was seen many times. The chain carries TRBV6-1 and TRBJ2-3, with TRBD2 matching 10 bases. Germline values: CDR1 MNHNS, CDR2 SASEGT. V was pared by 4 bases and J by 7 bases, with 8 bases of the junction left unmatched. This CDR3 comprises 15 residues. CDR3 loop: CASSAGLANSYTQYF. For the CDR3, the DNA is TGTGCCAGCAGTGCGGGACTAGCGAATTCATATACGCAGTATTTT.

This chain links TRBV12-3 or TRBV12-4 with TRBJ2-7, with D uncertain. Between the trimmed V and J ends, which lost 1 base and 2 bases, there was a span of 6 bases. This CDR3 comprises 13 residues. In nucleotides, the CDR3 is TGTGCCAGCAGTTTAGGGGCTACCTACGAGCAGTACTTC. Amino acid sequence: CASSLGATYEQYF.

This clonotype was seen more than once but under ten times. V and J are TRBV28 and TRBJ2-3; 15 bases agree with TRBD2. Germline V gene sequence: CDR1 MDHEN, CDR2 SYDVKM. This CDR3 comprises 20 residues. With V trimmed by 5 bases and J by 4 bases, 16 bases remained unmatched. Written as DNA, the CDR3 is TGTGCCAGCAGTAATATAGAAGGGACTAGCGGGGGGCCAGGGGCAGATACGCAGTATTTT. Translating it yields CASSNIEGTSGGPGADTQYF.

The V gene is TRBV4-2, the J gene TRBJ2-7; tentative D call: TRBD2 (5 bases). Trimming cost V 4 bases and J 5 bases, with 18 bases left between them. The CDR3 sequence is 15 residues long. CDR1 and CDR2 (germline): LGHNA, YNFKEQ. CDR3: CASSLFGVNRHEQYF. DNA of the CDR3: TGTGCCAGCAGCCTTTTCGGGGTTAATCGCCACGAGCAGTACTTC.

The chain links TRBV6-1 to TRBJ2-1, with D possibly being TRBD2 (6 bases). Per the germline V gene, CDR1 is MNHNS and CDR2 is SASEGT. This CDR3 region has 14 residues. Trimming took 2 bases from V and 8 from J, leaving 13 bases between them. CDR3 residues: CASSESRGIDEQFF. The CDR3 DNA sequence: TGTGCCAGCAGTGAAAGCCGGGGGATCGATGAGCAGTTCTTC.

This clonotype was recorded a few times. The rearrangement links TRBV4-3 to TRBJ2-7; 8 bases agree with TRBD1. The CDR3 totals 13 residues. V trimming: 3 bases; J trimming: 4 bases; junction bases outside the gene matches: 2. CDR1 is LGHNA, CDR2 YSLEER, per germline. The CDR3 DNA follows: TGCGCCAGCAGCCAGTGGACAGGGTACGAGCAGTACTTC. It translates to CASSQWTGYEQYF.

In this sample, this clonotype turned up a few times. This chain connects TRBV2 to TRBJ1-2, with D hard to call. Germline CDR1 reads SNHLY; CDR2 reads FYNNEI. The germline V and J ends were trimmed by 6 bases and 7 bases, with 9 bases remaining between them. CDR3 size: 11 residues. Here the CDR3 reads CASRDGSGYTF. In DNA form, the CDR3 reads TGTGCCAGCAGGGACGGGAGTGGCTACACCTTC.

The chain combines TRBV10-3 with TRBJ2-3, with 10 bases aligning to TRBD2. CDR3 length equals 15 residues. Germline trimming cut 4 bases from V and 3 bases from J; bases unmatched to any gene: 4. Germline assignment: CDR1 ENHRY and CDR2 SYGVKD. In nucleotides, the CDR3 is TGTGCCATCAGTGTAGCGGGGGGAAGTACAGATACGCAGTATTTT. It translates to CAISVAGGSTDTQYF.